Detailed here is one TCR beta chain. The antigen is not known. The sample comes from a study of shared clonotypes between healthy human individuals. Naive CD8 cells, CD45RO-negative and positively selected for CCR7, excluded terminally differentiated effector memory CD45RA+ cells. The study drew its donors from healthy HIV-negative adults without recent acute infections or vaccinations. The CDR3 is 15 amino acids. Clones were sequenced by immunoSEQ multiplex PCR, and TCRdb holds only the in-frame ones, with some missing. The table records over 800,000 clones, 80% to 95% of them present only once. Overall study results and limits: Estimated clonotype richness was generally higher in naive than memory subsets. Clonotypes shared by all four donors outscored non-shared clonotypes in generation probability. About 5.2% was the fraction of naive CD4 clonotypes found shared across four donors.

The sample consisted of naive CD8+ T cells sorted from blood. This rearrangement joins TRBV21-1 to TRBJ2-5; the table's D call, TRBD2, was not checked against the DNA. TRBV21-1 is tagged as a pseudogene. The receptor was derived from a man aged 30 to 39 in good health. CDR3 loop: CASIPLVAAQETQYF. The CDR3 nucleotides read TGTGCCAGCATTCCCCTGGTAGCGGCCCAAGAGACCCAGTACTTC.